This T cell receptor (beta chain) was recorded in a study of blood T cell repertoires in COVID-19. Trimming shortened V by 0 bases and J by 2 bases, and 15 bases separated the two germline ends. Per the germline V gene, CDR1 is MNHEY and CDR2 is SMNVEV (reference sequence). The CDR3 covers 17 residues. The authors' processing: Reference gene primer amplification in the assay estimated nucleated cell counts. Assay used: immunoSEQ multiplex PCR; TCRdb lists only in-frame clones, some missing. V, J and clone size are taken as reported in that table, and D and trimming were inferred from the DNA itself. Of 310,000 or so clones in the sample, 91% were seen once.

The chain links TRBV27 to TRBJ2-3; possible D gene TRBD1, 5 bases. The receptor was isolated from a woman in her thirties with COVID-19, enrolled during active disease. Sequenced sample: peripheral blood. The CDR3 is CASSLSLTVFYTDTQYF. The DNA of the CDR3 is TGTGCCAGCAGTTTATCTCTGACAGTTTTTTACACAGATACGCAGTATTTT.